Below, 27 T cell receptor beta chains from the same sample are listed, as sequenced in a study of T cells in Graves' hyperthyroidism and ophthalmopathy. There were TCR beta CDR3 regions amplified from RNA transcripts. An initial round of RT-PCR targeting the TCR CDR3 relied on the HTBI primer set. In TCRdb, the multiplex PCR reads were re-called with MiXCR into one record per CDR3 protein. In the table there are 490,000 or so distinct CDR3 sequences, 15% to 20% of which are singletons. The sample taken for sequencing was blood. The receptors come from a man between 35 and 55 years old with Graves' ophthalmopathy.

The table lists this clonotype with many counts. The chain couples TRBV7-2 to TRBJ2-2; tentatively, D is TRBD2 (6 bases). The CDR3 spans 13 residues. V lost 7 bases and J 7 bases, leaving 13 bases between the germline ends. CDR1 is SGHTA, CDR2 FQGNSA, per germline. The CDR3 bases are TGTGCCAGCACCCGGGAGTACGGCGGGGAGCTGTTTTTT. This codes for CASTREYGGELFF.

This chain links TRBV11-2 with TRBJ1-5; possible D gene TRBD1, 5 bases. CDR1 SGHAT and CDR2 FQNNGV come from the germline V gene. The CDR3 is 16 residues long. The V end lost 7 bases, the J end lost 3 bases, and 19 bases lay between the germline ends. CDR3 sequence: CASTFPRGSPNQPQHF. CDR3 in DNA: TGTGCCAGCACCTTCCCGCGGGGCAGCCCCAATCAGCCCCAGCATTTT.

This sequence joins TRBV5-4 and TRBJ2-3; D uncertain. This CDR3 is 12 amino acids long. Germline assignment: CDR1 SGHNT and CDR2 YYREEE (reference sequence). The germline V and J ends were trimmed by 0 bases and 6 bases, with 5 bases remaining between them. This CDR3 is CASSLGFDTQYF. CDR3 in DNA: TGTGCCAGCAGCTTGGGTTTTGATACGCAGTATTTT.

The chain has TRBV9 and TRBJ1-1, with D perhaps TRBD1 (6 bases). CDR1 and CDR2 from the germline V gene are SGDLS and YYNGEE. Between the trimmed V and J ends, which lost 1 base and 5 bases, there was a span of 15 bases. This CDR3 is built from 15 residues. CDR3 protein: CASSVSGAQWTEAFF. DNA for the CDR3: TGTGCCAGCAGCGTATCGGGGGCGCAGTGGACTGAAGCTTTCTTT.

In its sample, this clonotype was seen many times. The rearrangement uses TRBV18 and TRBJ2-5, with TRBD1 matching 10 bases. This CDR3 contains 14 residues. With 8 bases clipped from V and 4 bases from J, the junction kept 7 bases outside the gene matches. The V gene's germline CDR1 is KGHSH and CDR2 LQKENI. This CDR3 is CASSLGQGRETQYF. As DNA, the CDR3 is TGTGCCAGCAGTTTGGGACAGGGGAGAGAGACCCAGTACTTC.

The rearrangement uses TRBV7-3 and TRBJ2-1, with D uncertain. This CDR3 comprises 13 residues. Trimming left V 4 bases short and J 7 bases short, with 11 bases between. From germline, CDR1 is SGHTA and CDR2 FQGTGA. Written as DNA, the CDR3 is TGTGCCAGCAGCTCCACCCCCTTTAATGAGCAGTTCTTC. Protein: CASSSTPFNEQFF.

This chain uses TRBV10-3 with TRBJ2-7; perhaps TRBD2 as D (5 bases). The CDR3 is 13 amino acids. Per the germline V gene, CDR1 is ENHRY and CDR2 is SYGVKD. Trimming stripped 2 bases from V and 3 bases from J, with 8 bases between. The CDR3 DNA reads as TGTGCCATCAGTGAGACTAGGGACTACGAGCAGTACTTC. It codes for CAISETRDYEQYF.

The V call is TRBV11-2, the J call TRBJ1-4, with D unresolved. The germline V gene encodes CDR1 SGHAT and CDR2 FQNNGV. The CDR3 runs to 15 residues. V lost 3 bases to trimming and J lost 4 bases, with 12 bases between them. The CDR3 sequence: CASSFAGRLNEKLFF. CDR3 nucleotide sequence: TGTGCCAGCAGCTTCGCAGGACGGCTTAATGAAAAACTGTTTTTT.

The J gene is TRBJ1-3, the V gene TRBV28, with D tentatively TRBD1 (5 bases). The CDR3 runs to 15 residues. In germline, CDR1 is MDHEN, CDR2 SYDVKM. Trimming stripped 4 bases from V and 5 bases from J, with 15 bases between. CDR3 sequence (DNA): TGTGCCAGCAGTTCCCCCACGGGACGGCGAAACACCATATATTTT. Encoded protein: CASSSPTGRRNTIYF.

This clonotype was picked up a small number of times. The gene calls are TRBV5-1 and TRBJ2-1; D might be TRBD2 (5 bases). V was trimmed by 3 bases and J by 1 base, leaving 11 bases between them. The CDR3 consists of 15 residues. Germline V gene data show CDR1 as SGHRS and CDR2 as YFSETQ. The CDR3 sequence is CASSSGSASYNEQFF. DNA of the CDR3: TGCGCCAGCAGCTCGGGGTCGGCTTCCTACAATGAGCAGTTCTTC.

This clonotype occurred many times. CDR3 sequence: CSVEGGGIYEQYF. In DNA, the CDR3 is TGCAGCGTTGAAGGAGGGGGGATTTACGAGCAGTACTTC. This chain uses TRBV29-1 with TRBJ2-7; perhaps D is TRBD1 or TRBD2 (6 bases each). The CDR3 has 13 residues. CDR1 is SQVTM, CDR2 ANQGSEA, per germline. V gave up 1 base and J gave up 4 bases, with 11 bases separating them.

In its sample, this clonotype was seen many times. The rearrangement uses TRBV18 and TRBJ1-2, with 10 bases aligning to TRBD1. The germline CDR1 and CDR2 sequences are KGHSH and LQKENI. This CDR3 spans 15 amino acids. V dropped 2 bases and J dropped 7; count of bases not matched to a gene: 7. The CDR3 here is CASSPSGDRGGGYTF. The CDR3 DNA follows: TGTGCCAGCTCACCATCGGGGGACAGGGGAGGTGGCTACACCTTC.

This clonotype was observed many times. This CDR3 is CASSVGGVSGYTF. CDR3 nucleotide sequence: TGTGCCAGCAGCGTGGGGGGGGTGAGTGGCTACACCTTC. J is TRBJ1-2 and V is TRBV12-3 or TRBV12-4; possibly TRBD1 for D (5 bases). The CDR3 spans 13 residues. Trimming took off 6 bases at V and 7 bases at J, with 15 bases between the two ends.

This clonotype has just a few counts. This sequence joins TRBV9 and TRBJ2-7; TRBD1 aligns across 7 bases. From germline, CDR1 is SGDLS and CDR2 YYNGEE. The CDR3 has 14 amino acids. Trimming removed 0 bases from V and 4 bases from J; junction bases left unmatched: 4. The CDR3 DNA sequence: TGTGCCAGCAGCGTAGGGCAGGGGGTATACGAGCAGTACTTC. Translating gives CASSVGQGVYEQYF.

The table lists this clonotype with many counts. The CDR3 loop is CASSYSGTGDYEQYF. Here the CDR3 DNA reads TGTGCCAGCAGCTACTCCGGGACAGGGGACTACGAGCAGTACTTC. The rearrangement uses TRBV3-1 and TRBJ2-7; 10 nucleotides line up with TRBD1. V lost 5 bases and J lost 3; bases outside the gene matches: 7. The CDR3 totals 15 residues. Germline CDR1 and CDR2: LGHDT and YNNKEL (reference sequence).

This clonotype has only a few counts. V and J are TRBV4-3 and TRBJ2-1, with TRBD1 matching over 7 bases. With V trimmed by 4 bases and J by 3 bases, 3 bases remained unmatched. The germline V gene has CDR1 LGHNA and CDR2 YSLEER. The CDR3 contains 14 residues. The chain's CDR3 is CASSLGQIYNEQFF. The CDR3 DNA reads as TGCGCCAGCAGCCTGGGACAGATCTACAATGAGCAGTTCTTC.

The chain uses TRBV19 and TRBJ2-1, with 8 bases that match TRBD2. The CDR3 sequence is 16 residues long. The V gene's germline CDR1 is LNHDA and CDR2 SQIVND (reference sequence). The J segment lost 5 bases and the V segment lost 5 bases, leaving 11 bases of the junction unmatched. As DNA, the CDR3 is TGTGCCAGTAGTGACCCGCGGGGGGCAAACAACAATGAGCAGTTCTTC. It yields the protein CASSDPRGANNNEQFF. Using reference TRBV19 and TRBJ2-1 for the parts outside the CDR3, the full variable domain is DGGITQSPKYLFRKEGQNVTLSCEQNLNHDAMYWYRQDPGQGLRLIYYSQIVNDFQKGDIAEGYSVSREKKESFPLTVTSAQKNPTAFYLCASSDPRGANNNEQFFGPGTRLTVL.

This clonotype was counted many times. V gene TRBV2 combines with J gene TRBJ1-1, with 7 bases fitting TRBD1. The CDR3 sequence is 13 residues long. V dropped 3 bases and J dropped 10; count of bases not matched to a gene: 8. Germline loops: CDR1 SNHLY, CDR2 FYNNEI. CDR3 nucleotides: TGTGCCAGCAGTGAGGCGGGCAGGGGGACAGCTTTCTTT. It encodes CASSEAGRGTAFF.

This clonotype was picked up a small number of times. The V gene is TRBV24-1, the J gene TRBJ2-4; TRBD1 aligns across 7 bases. V lost 9 bases, J lost 3 bases, and 7 bases stayed unmatched. CDR1 and CDR2 from the germline V gene are KGHDR and SFDVKD. CDR3 length equals 14 residues. The CDR3 coding sequence is TGTGCCACCGTGAAGGGGACAGACAAAAACATTCAGTACTTC. This translates into CATVKGTDKNIQYF.

The rearrangement links TRBV7-9 to TRBJ2-1, with D uncertain. The CDR3 runs 13 residues. Between the trimmed V and J ends, which lost 2 bases and 1 base, there was a span of 3 bases. Germline CDR1 SEHNR, CDR2 FQNEAQ (reference sequence). The CDR3 bases are TGTGCCAGCAGCTTACCTTCCTACAATGAGCAGTTCTTC. Its protein is CASSLPSYNEQFF.

This clonotype was found a few times. V usage is TRBV12-3 or TRBV12-4 and J usage is TRBJ2-3; D might be TRBD1 (6 bases). The CDR3 covers 14 residues. Trimming stripped 1 base from V and 2 bases from J, with 7 bases between. This chain's CDR3 is CASSLDRDTDTQYF. For the CDR3, the DNA is TGTGCCAGCAGTTTAGACAGGGACACAGATACGCAGTATTTT.

V and J are TRBV5-1 and TRBJ2-7; 8 nucleotides match TRBD1. J lost 5 bases, V lost 5 bases, and 15 bases had no gene match. The CDR3 consists of 16 residues. CDR1 SGHRS and CDR2 YFSETQ come from the germline V gene. CDR3 DNA sequence: TGCGCCAGCAGTACTGGGACAGGTCCAACCTTCCACGAGCAGTACTTC. This translates into CASSTGTGPTFHEQYF.

The chain employs TRBV12-3 or TRBV12-4 and TRBJ2-2, with 10 nucleotides matching TRBD1. J was trimmed by 4 bases and V by 6 bases; bases with no gene match: 8. This CDR3 spans 16 amino acids. The CDR3 DNA is TGTGCCAGCAGCCCATCTAGACAGGGGGCCACCGGGGAGCTGTTTTTT. As protein: CASSPSRQGATGELFF.

CDR3 sequence reads: CASSLEARDVDQPQHF. As DNA, the CDR3 is TGTGCCAGCAGCTTAGAGGCCCGGGACGTAGATCAGCCCCAGCATTTT. The rearrangement links TRBV11-2 to TRBJ1-5; D is perhaps TRBD1 (5 bases). CDR1 is SGHAT, CDR2 FQNNGV, per germline. The CDR3 length is 16 residues. V lost 0 bases and J lost 5, with 14 bases in between.

This clonotype came up many times. V usage is TRBV28 and J usage is TRBJ2-7, with TRBD2 as a possible D gene (5 bases). From germline, CDR1 is MDHEN and CDR2 SYDVKM. This CDR3 comprises 13 residues. Trimming pared 6 bases from V and 1 base from J, leaving 10 bases between. The CDR3 DNA reads as TGTGCCAGCAGCCCGGGATTTTCCTACGAGCAGTACTTC. Encoded protein: CASSPGFSYEQYF.

This clonotype came up many times. V usage is TRBV18 and J usage is TRBJ2-7, with a weak D call TRBD2 (6 bases). This CDR3 has 13 residues. Trimming removed 1 base at V and 5 bases at J, with 9 bases between. Germline V gene lookup returns CDR1 KGHSH and CDR2 LQKENI. In DNA, the CDR3 is TGTGCCAGCTCACCACGGGAGGCCCACGAGCAGTACTTC. This gives the protein CASSPREAHEQYF.

This clonotype was counted ten times or more. The chain combines TRBV7-8 with TRBJ2-7; D uncertain. V lost 8 bases and J 2 bases, leaving 13 bases between the germline ends. The length of the CDR3 is 13 residues. Germline V gives CDR1 SGHVS, CDR2 FQNEAQ. Written as DNA, the CDR3 is TGTGCCAGCTCTCGGGCGCGTACCTACGAGCAGTACTTC. Protein: CASSRARTYEQYF.